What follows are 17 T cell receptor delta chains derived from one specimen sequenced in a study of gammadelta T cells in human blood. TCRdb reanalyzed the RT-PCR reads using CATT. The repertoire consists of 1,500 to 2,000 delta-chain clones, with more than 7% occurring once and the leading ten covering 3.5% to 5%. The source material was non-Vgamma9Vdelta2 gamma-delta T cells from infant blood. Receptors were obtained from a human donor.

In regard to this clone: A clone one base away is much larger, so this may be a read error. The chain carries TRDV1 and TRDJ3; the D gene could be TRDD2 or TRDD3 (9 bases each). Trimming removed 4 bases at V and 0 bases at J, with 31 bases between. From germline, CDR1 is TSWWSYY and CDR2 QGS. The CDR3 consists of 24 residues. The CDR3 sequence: CALGAFLQSAGSGGCSWDTRQMFF. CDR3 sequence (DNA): TGTGCTCTTGGGGCCTTCCTACAGTCTGCGGGTTCTGGGGGATGCTCCTGGGACACCCGACAGATGTTTTTC.

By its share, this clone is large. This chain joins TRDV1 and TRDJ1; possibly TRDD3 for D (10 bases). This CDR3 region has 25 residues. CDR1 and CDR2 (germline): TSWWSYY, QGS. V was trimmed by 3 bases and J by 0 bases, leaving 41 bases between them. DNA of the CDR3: TGTGCTCTTGGGGACCGAAGGCCTTCCTACGCCTGGGGGATATATGAGAAGGAGGACACCGATAAACTCATCTTT. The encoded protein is CALGDRRPSYAWGIYEKEDTDKLIF.

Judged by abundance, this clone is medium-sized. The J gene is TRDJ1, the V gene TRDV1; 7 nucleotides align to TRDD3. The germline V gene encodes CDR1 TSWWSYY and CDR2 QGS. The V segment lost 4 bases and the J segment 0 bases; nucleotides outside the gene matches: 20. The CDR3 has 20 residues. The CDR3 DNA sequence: TGTGCTCTTGGGGGGCGCGATTTCTCGTGGGGGACTTCGTACACCGATAAACTCATCTTT. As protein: CALGGRDFSWGTSYTDKLIF.

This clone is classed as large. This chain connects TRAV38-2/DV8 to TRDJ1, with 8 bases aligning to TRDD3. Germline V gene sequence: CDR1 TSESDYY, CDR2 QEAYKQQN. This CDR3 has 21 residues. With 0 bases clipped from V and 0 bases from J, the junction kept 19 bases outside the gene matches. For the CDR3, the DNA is TGTGCTTATAGGAGCGCGGCCTTCCAGAGTACTGGGGGTCCTGACACCGATAAACTCATCTTT. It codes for CAYRSAAFQSTGGPDTDKLIF.

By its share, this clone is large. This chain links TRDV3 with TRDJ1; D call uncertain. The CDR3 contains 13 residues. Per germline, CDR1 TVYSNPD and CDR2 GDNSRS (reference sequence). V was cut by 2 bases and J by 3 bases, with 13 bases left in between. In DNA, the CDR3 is TGTGCCTTTCCCATCCAACACCCCGATAAACTCATCTTT. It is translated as CAFPIQHPDKLIF.

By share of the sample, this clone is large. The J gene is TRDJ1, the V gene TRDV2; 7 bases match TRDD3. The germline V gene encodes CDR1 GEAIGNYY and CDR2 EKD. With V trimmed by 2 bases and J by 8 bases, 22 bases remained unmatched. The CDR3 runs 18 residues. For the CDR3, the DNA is TGTGCCTGTGACATCGCCTCACCTTGGGGGACGGGTTCAGAAAAACTCATCTTT. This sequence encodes CACDIASPWGTGSEKLIF.

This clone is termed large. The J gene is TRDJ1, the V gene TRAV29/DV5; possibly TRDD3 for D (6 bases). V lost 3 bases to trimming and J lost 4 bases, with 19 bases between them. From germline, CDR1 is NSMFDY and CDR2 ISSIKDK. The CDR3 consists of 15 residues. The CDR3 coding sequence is TGTGCAGCAACCTACGCTGGGGACAGCGGCGATAAACTCATCTTT. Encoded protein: CAATYAGDSGDKLIF.

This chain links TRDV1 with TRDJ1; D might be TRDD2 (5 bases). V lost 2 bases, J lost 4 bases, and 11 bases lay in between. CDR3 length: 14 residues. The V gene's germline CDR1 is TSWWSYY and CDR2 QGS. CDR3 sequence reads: CALGEILAGDKLIF. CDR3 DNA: TGTGCTCTTGGGGAAATCCTAGCAGGCGATAAACTCATCTTT.

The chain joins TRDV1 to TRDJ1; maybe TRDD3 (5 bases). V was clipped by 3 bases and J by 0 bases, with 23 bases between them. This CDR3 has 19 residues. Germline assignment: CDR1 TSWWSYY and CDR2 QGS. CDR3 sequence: CALGDSSAKRGTYTDKLIF. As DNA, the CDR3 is TGTGCTCTTGGGGACTCATCGGCTAAAAGGGGAACGTACACCGATAAACTCATCTTT.

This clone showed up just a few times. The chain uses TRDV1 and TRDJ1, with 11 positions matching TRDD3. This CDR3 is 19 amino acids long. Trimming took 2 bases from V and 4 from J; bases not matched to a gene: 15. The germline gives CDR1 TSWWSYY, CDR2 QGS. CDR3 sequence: CALGEYFLLGGGYDDKLIF. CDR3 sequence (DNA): TGTGCTCTTGGGGAATACTTCCTACTCGGTGGGGGATACGACGATAAACTCATCTTT.

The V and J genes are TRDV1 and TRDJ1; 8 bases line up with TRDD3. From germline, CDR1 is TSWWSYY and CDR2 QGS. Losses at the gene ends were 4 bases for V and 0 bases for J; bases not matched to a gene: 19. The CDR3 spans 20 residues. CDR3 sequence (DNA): TGTGCTCTTGGGGTGAGAGTCCTACCCGTACTGGGGGGCCACACCGATAAACTCATCTTT. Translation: CALGVRVLPVLGGHTDKLIF.

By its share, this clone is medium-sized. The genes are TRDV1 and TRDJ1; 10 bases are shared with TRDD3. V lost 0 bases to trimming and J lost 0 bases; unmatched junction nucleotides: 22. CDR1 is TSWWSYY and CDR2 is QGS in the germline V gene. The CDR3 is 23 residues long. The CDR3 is CALGELGPRYWGMRRWDTDKLIF. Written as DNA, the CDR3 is TGTGCTCTTGGGGAACTTGGTCCGAGATACTGGGGGATGAGGCGTTGGGACACCGATAAACTCATCTTT.

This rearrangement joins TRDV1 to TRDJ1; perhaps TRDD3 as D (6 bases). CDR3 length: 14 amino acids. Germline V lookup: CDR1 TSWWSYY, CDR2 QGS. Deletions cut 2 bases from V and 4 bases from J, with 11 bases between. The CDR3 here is CALGEGGTGDKLIF. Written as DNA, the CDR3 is TGTGCTCTTGGGGAAGGGGGAACGGGCGATAAACTCATCTTT.

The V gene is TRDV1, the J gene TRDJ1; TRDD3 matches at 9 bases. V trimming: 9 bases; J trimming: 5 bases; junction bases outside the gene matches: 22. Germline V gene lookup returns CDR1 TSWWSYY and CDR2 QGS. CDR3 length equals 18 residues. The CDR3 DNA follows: TGTGCTCTAGGCTCTCCGCCGGTATTGTACTGGGGGAGGGATAAACTCATCTTT. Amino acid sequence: CALGSPPVLYWGRDKLIF.

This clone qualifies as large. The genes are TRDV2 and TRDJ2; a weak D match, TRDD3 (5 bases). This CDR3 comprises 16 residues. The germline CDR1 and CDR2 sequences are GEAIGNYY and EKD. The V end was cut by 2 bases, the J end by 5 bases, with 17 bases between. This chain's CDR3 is CACDIGTPGSTAQLFF. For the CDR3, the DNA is TGTGCCTGTGACATTGGAACACCTGGGTCAACAGCACAACTCTTCTTT.

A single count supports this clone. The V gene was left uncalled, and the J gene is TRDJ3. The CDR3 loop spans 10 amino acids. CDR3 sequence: CAWDTRQMFF. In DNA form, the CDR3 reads TGCGCCTGGGACACCCGACAGATGTTTTTC.

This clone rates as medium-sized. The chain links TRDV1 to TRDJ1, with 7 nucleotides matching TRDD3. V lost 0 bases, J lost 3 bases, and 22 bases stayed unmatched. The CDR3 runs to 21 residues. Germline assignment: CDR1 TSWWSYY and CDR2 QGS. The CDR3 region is CALGELGLRLLVLGPSDKLIF. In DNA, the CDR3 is TGTGCTCTTGGGGAACTAGGGTTGCGACTACTCGTACTGGGGCCCTCCGATAAACTCATCTTT.